This T cell receptor (beta chain) is from a study of cytomegalovirus exposure and HLA in healthy donors. Study at large: According to later analysis, the same platform produced the approximately 130 validation and several hundred first-cohort repertoires. Study outcomes and limitations: It was reportedly the case that the classifier diagnosed cytomegalovirus status with high specificity and sensitivity. The tendency of first-cohort TCR clusters to co-occur in the 90 to 150 validation repertoires emerged from a later analysis. A list of 150 to 200 TCR beta chains associated with cytomegalovirus was given.

A note on this clone: The antigen remains undetermined.

CDR3 length equals 15 residues. CDR1 is LNHDA and CDR2 is SQIVND in the germline V gene (reference sequence). V shed 9 bases and J 0 bases; nucleotides not matched to a gene: 2. Here immunoSEQ multiplex PCR was the method, and the copy in TCRdb shows in-frame clones only, minus some. The profile shows about 110,000 clones, 90% to 97% of them singletons. The receptor's source is a woman aged 18-29 years in good health and CMV-seronegative. Sequencing was performed on PBMCs. The J gene is TRBJ2-6, the V gene TRBV19; 10 bases line up with TRBD1. The CDR3, as DNA: TGTGCCAGCTGGGACAGGGGCTCTGGGGCCAACGTCCTGACTTTC. It translates to CASWDRGSGANVLTF. The variable domain in full, with the rest retrieved from reference TRBV19 and TRBJ2-6, is DGGITQSPKYLFRKEGQNVTLSCEQNLNHDAMYWYRQDPGQGLRLIYYSQIVNDFQKGDIAEGYSVSREKKESFPLTVTSAQKNPTAFYLCASWDRGSGANVLTFGAGSRLTVL.